This T cell receptor (beta chain) was profiled in a study of cytomegalovirus exposure and HLA in healthy donors. Whole-study results and caveats: According to the study, around 180 TCR beta chains were cytomegalovirus-associated. Three of the chains that were CMV-associated were confirmed in vitro to be specific for CMV antigens. Later analysis associated a missense DCLRE1C variant with TCR beta V- and J-gene trimming.

This clone has a handful of counts. Its antigen is currently unknown. Between the trimmed V and J ends, which lost 0 bases and 8 bases, there was a span of 10 bases. CDR3 length equals 13 residues. The germline CDR1 and CDR2 sequences are MGHRA and YSYEKL. PCR involved 60 Vbeta and 13 Jbeta primers. The repertoire was sequenced with immunoSEQ multiplex PCR; TCRdb's copy has only in-frame clones and lacks some. In the table there are 240,000 or so clones, about 81% of which are singletons. The sample taken for sequencing was PBMCs. The chain employs TRBV4-1 and TRBJ1-1, with TRBD1 as a possible D gene (6 bases). The sequence was obtained from a woman aged 40-49 years in good health and CMV-seropositive. The CDR3, as DNA: TGCGCCAGCAGCCAAGATAGACAGGTAGAAGCTTTCTTT. Encoded protein: CASSQDRQVEAFF.